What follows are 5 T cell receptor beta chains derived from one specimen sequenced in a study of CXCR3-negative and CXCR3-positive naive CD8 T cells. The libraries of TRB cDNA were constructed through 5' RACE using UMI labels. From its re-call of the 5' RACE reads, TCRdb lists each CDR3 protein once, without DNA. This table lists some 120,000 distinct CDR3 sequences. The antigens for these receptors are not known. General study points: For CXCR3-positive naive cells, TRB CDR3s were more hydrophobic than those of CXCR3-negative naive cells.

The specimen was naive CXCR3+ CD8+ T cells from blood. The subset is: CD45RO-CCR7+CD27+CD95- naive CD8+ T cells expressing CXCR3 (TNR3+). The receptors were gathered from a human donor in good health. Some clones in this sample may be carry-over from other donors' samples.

The CDR3 loop is CASSRGDRQPGYEQYF. The genes are TRBV7-8 and TRBJ2-7; the D call of TRBD1 rests on TCRdb alone, since no DNA is present to check it. The CDR3 covers 16 residues. Germline V gene lookup returns CDR1 SGHVS and CDR2 FQNEAQ.

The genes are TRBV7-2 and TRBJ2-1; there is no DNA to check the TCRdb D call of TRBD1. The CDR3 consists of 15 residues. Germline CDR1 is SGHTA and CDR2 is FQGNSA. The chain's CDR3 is CASSPWTGGYNEQFF.

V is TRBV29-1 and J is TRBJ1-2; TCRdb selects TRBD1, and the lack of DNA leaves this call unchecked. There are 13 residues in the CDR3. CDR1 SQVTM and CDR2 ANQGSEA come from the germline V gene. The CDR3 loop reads CSVVPIGADGYTF.

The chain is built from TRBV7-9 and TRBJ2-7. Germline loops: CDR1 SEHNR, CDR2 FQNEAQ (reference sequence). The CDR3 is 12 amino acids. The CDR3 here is CASSFLLGEQYF.

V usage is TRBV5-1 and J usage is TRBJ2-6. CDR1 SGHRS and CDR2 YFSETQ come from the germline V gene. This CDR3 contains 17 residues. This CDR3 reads CASSLYRPSSGANVLTF. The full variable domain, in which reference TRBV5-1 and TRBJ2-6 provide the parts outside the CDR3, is KAGVTQTPRYLIKTRGQQVTLSCSPISGHRSVSWYQQTPGQGLQFLFEYFSETQRNKGNFPGRFSGRQFSNSRSEMNVSTLELGDSALYLCASSLYRPSSGANVLTFGAGSRLTVL.